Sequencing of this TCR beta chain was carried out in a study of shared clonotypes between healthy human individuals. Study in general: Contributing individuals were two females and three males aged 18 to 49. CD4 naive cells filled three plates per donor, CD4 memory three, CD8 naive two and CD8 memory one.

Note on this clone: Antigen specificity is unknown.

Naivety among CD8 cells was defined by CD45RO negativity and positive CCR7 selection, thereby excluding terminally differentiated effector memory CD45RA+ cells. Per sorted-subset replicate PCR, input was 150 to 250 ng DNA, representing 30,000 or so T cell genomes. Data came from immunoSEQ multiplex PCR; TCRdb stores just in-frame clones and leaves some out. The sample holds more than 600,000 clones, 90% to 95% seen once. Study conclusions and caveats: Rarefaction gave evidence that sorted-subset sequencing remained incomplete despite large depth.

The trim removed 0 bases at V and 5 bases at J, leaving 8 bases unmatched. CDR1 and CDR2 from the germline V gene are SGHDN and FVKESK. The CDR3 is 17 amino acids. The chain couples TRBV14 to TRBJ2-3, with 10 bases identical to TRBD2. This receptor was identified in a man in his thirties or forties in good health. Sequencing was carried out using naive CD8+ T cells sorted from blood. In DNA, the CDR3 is TGTGCCAGCAGCCAAGATAGGCTAGCGGGAGTCAGAGATACGCAGTATTTT. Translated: CASSQDRLAGVRDTQYF.